Below, 21 T cell receptor beta chains from the same sample are listed, as sequenced in a study of identical twins. TCRdb ran MiXCR on the 5' RACE reads and lists one entry per CDR3 protein. Of around 500,000 distinct CDR3 sequences listed, 11% to 15% are singletons. The data also belong to a second study, concerning yellow fever vaccine responses in identical twins.

Sequencing was done on a sample of CD4+ T cells sorted from blood. These receptor sequences come from a woman between 18 and 29 years old in good health.

This clonotype was found a few times. The rearrangement joins TRBV11-2 to TRBJ1-4, with TRBD1 matching 9 bases. This CDR3 has 16 amino acids. Germline loops: CDR1 SGHAT, CDR2 FQNNGV. V gave up 4 bases and J gave up 7 bases; unmatched junction bases: 10. As DNA, the CDR3 is TGTGCCAGCAGCTACCATCTCGGGACAGGGAGTGAAAAACTGTTTTTT. Translating gives CASSYHLGTGSEKLFF.

This clonotype was recorded a few times. The chain has TRBV6-2 or TRBV6-3 and TRBJ2-7; TRBD2 might be the D (9 bases). CDR1 is MNHEY and CDR2 is SVGEGT in the germline V gene. CDR3 length: 18 amino acids. The V and J ends lost 6 bases and 2 bases respectively, with 26 bases between them. The CDR3 DNA follows: TGTGCCAGCAGACGACAGGGGCCTAGCGGGGCGCATACCTACGAGCAGTACTTC. Translating it yields CASRRQGPSGAHTYEQYF.

The chain is built from TRBV4-3 and TRBJ1-1; D is undetermined. CDR1 and CDR2 (germline): LGHNA, YSLEER. The CDR3 is 16 amino acids. The germline V and J ends were trimmed by 0 bases and 5 bases, with 16 bases remaining between them. CDR3 in DNA: TGCGCCAGCAGCCAAGACCCCCGACACCCGGGGACTGAAGCTTTCTTT. Translating gives CASSQDPRHPGTEAFF.

This chain's CDR3 is CASSPSTGEETQYF. The CDR3 DNA reads as TGTGCCAGCTCACCCTCGACAGGGGAAGAGACCCAGTACTTC. The chain recombines TRBV18 with TRBJ2-5; 8 nucleotides line up with TRBD1. The germline CDR1 and CDR2 sequences are KGHSH and LQKENI. V dropped 3 bases and J dropped 3; count of bases not matched to a gene: 3. This CDR3 region has 14 residues.

The J gene is TRBJ1-4, the V gene TRBV29-1, with D perhaps matching TRBD1 (5 bases). The ends were cut back, 3 bases at V and 7 bases at J, with 9 bases in the middle. The germline CDR1 and CDR2 sequences are SQVTM and ANQGSEA. The CDR3 is 12 amino acids. The CDR3 coding sequence is TGCAGCGTTGAGGGCCAGGGTGAAAAACTGTTTTTT. It translates to CSVEGQGEKLFF. Full variable domain (missing parts from reference TRBV29-1 and TRBJ1-4): SAVISQKPSRDICQRGTSLTIQCQVDSQVTMMFWYRQQPGQSLTLIATANQGSEATYESGFVIDKFPISRPNLTFSTLTVSNMSPEDSSIYLCSVEGQGEKLFFGSGTQLSVL.

In its sample, this clonotype was seen a few times. This rearrangement joins TRBV29-1 to TRBJ2-7; 13 nucleotides align to TRBD2. This CDR3 region has 17 residues. V was clipped by 4 bases and J by 5 bases; unmatched bases: 14. Germline V gives CDR1 SQVTM, CDR2 ANQGSEA. CDR3 in DNA: TGCAGCGTTGTGGTTGGGACTAGCGGGAAGAATTGGAACGAGCAGTACTTC. Its translation: CSVVVGTSGKNWNEQYF.

This clonotype was seen only a few times. This chain uses TRBV27 with TRBJ2-5, with 9 bases aligning to TRBD2. CDR1 is MNHEY and CDR2 is SMNVEV in the germline V gene (reference sequence). The CDR3 sequence is 15 residues long. The J segment lost 1 base and the V segment lost 7 bases, leaving 7 bases of the junction unmatched. The CDR3 DNA reads TGTGCCAGCAAGCGGGTAGCGGGAGCCCAAGAGACCCAGTACTTC. Amino acids: CASKRVAGAQETQYF.

In its sample, this clonotype was seen a few times. The chain has TRBV5-1 and TRBJ2-1; the D call may be TRBD1 or TRBD2 (5 bases each). The CDR3 has 15 amino acids. Germline values: CDR1 SGHRS, CDR2 YFSETQ. Trimming pared 3 bases from V and 5 bases from J, leaving 15 bases between. CDR3 DNA sequence: TGCGCCAGCAGCTCCACCGGGACGGTCCACAATGAGCAGTTCTTC. It codes for CASSSTGTVHNEQFF.

Only a few counts were recorded for this clonotype. The rearrangement joins TRBV21-1 to TRBJ2-1; TRBD1, the table's D call, was not compared with the DNA. TRBV21-1 counts as a pseudogene. This CDR3 is 18 amino acids long. DNA for the CDR3: TGTGCCAGCAGCAATATCGGGGGGGACAGTGCCTCCTACAATGAGCAGTTCTTC. This gives the protein CASSNIGGDSASYNEQFF.

This clonotype came up a few times. V and J are TRBV7-6 and TRBJ2-3; TRBD1 matches 10 bases. Germline-derived CDR1 and CDR2 are SGHVS and FNYEAQ. V lost 2 bases, J lost 8 bases, and 7 bases stayed unmatched. The CDR3 is 15 amino acids. The CDR3, as DNA: TGTGCCAGCAGCTTATTGGGACAGGGGAAGGGTACGCAGTATTTT. This translates into CASSLLGQGKGTQYF.

The gene calls are TRBV28 and TRBJ2-1; D uncertain. The CDR3 spans 13 residues. V was pared by 7 bases and J by 6 bases, with 13 bases between. Germline loops: CDR1 MDHEN, CDR2 SYDVKM. In nucleotides, the CDR3 is TGTGCCAGCACCTACGGAGTGCTCAATGAGCAGTTCTTC. It translates to CASTYGVLNEQFF.

The V call is TRBV27, the J call TRBJ2-5, with D perhaps TRBD1 (6 bases). Trimming took off 0 bases at V and 4 bases at J, with 12 bases between the two ends. The CDR3 is 15 amino acids. CDR1 and CDR2 from the germline V gene are MNHEY and SMNVEV (reference sequence). DNA for the CDR3: TGTGCCAGCAGTTTATCGAGCAGGGGCAGAGAGACCCAGTACTTC. Translation: CASSLSSRGRETQYF.

At least ten counts were recorded for this clonotype. The V call is TRBV13, the J call TRBJ1-6; 9 nucleotides line up with TRBD1. This CDR3 has 13 residues. Trimming at V came to 5 bases and at J to 8 bases, leaving 1 base not matched to a gene. The V gene's germline CDR1 is PRHDT and CDR2 FYEKMQ (reference sequence). This chain's CDR3 is CASSRDRDSPLHF. CDR3 coding DNA: TGTGCCAGCAGCCGGGACAGGGATTCACCCCTCCACTTT.

This clonotype was detected only a few times. The rearrangement links TRBV20-1 to TRBJ2-7; D perhaps matches TRBD1 (5 bases). V lost 1 base and J 0 bases, leaving 19 bases between the germline ends. Germline CDR1 is DFQATT and CDR2 is SNEGSKA (reference sequence). This CDR3 comprises 17 residues. CDR3 sequence: CSARGANRGRGSYEQYF. Here the CDR3 DNA reads TGCAGTGCTAGAGGGGCTAATAGGGGAAGGGGCTCCTACGAGCAGTACTTC.

In its sample, this clonotype was seen many times. The gene calls are TRBV4-3 and TRBJ2-3; TRBD2 is a possible D gene (5 bases). V was clipped by 0 bases and J by 5 bases, with 12 bases between them. The CDR3 extends over 15 amino acids. The germline CDR1 and CDR2 sequences are LGHNA and YSLEER. Here the CDR3 reads CASSQDDRGQDTQYF. The CDR3 bases are TGCGCCAGCAGCCAAGACGACCGAGGGCAAGATACGCAGTATTTT.

This clonotype has more than one count but fewer than ten. The chain joins TRBV5-1 to TRBJ2-3; 8 nucleotides agree with TRBD2. The CDR3 loop spans 16 amino acids. Unmatched junction bases numbered 15, after V lost 7 bases and J lost 5 bases. Germline V gives CDR1 SGHRS, CDR2 YFSETQ. In DNA form, the CDR3 reads TGCGCCAGCTCAATGGTAGGGGCGGGAGGCAGAGATACGCAGTATTTT. This sequence encodes CASSMVGAGGRDTQYF.

This clonotype was observed many times. The V call is TRBV5-1, the J call TRBJ2-3; D uncertain. The germline CDR1 and CDR2 sequences are SGHRS and YFSETQ. This CDR3 spans 15 amino acids. Trimming removed 4 bases from V and 0 bases from J, with 12 bases in between. DNA for the CDR3: TGCGCCAGCAGCACAAACGGCGGCAGCACAGATACGCAGTATTTT. It is translated as CASSTNGGSTDTQYF. The full variable domain, in which reference TRBV5-1 and TRBJ2-3 provide the parts outside the CDR3, is KAGVTQTPRYLIKTRGQQVTLSCSPISGHRSVSWYQQTPGQGLQFLFEYFSETQRNKGNFPGRFSGRQFSNSRSEMNVSTLELGDSALYLCASSTNGGSTDTQYFGPGTRLTVL.

This chain joins TRBV4-3 and TRBJ2-7; D remains unclear. Germline-derived CDR1 and CDR2 are LGHNA and YSLEER. Trimming cost V 0 bases and J 7 bases, with 13 bases left between them. The length of the CDR3 is 14 residues. The CDR3 protein is CASSQDSQVREQYF. Here the CDR3 DNA reads TGCGCCAGCAGCCAAGATTCCCAGGTGAGAGAGCAGTACTTC.

The CDR3, as DNA: TGTGCCAGCAGTGAAGCGCCTCCCCCGGGACCCCTCCACTTT. The encoded protein is CASSEAPPPGPLHF. This chain joins TRBV2 and TRBJ1-6, with no clear D. Germline V gene data show CDR1 as SNHLY and CDR2 as FYNNEI. Trimming took off 0 bases at V and 12 bases at J, with 12 bases between the two ends. The CDR3 sequence is 14 residues long.

This clonotype occurred a few times. The rearrangement links TRBV25-1 to TRBJ2-3, with 7 bases that match TRBD2. Trimming at V came to 4 bases and at J to 2 bases, leaving 6 bases not matched to a gene. The CDR3 consists of 15 residues. CDR1 and CDR2 from the germline V gene are MGHDK and SYGVNS. CDR3 sequence reads: CASSAHSGHTDTQYF. CDR3 bases: TGTGCCAGCAGTGCCCATAGCGGGCACACAGATACGCAGTATTTT. The complete variable domain, with remaining parts taken from reference TRBV25-1 and TRBJ2-3, reads EADIYQTPRYLVIGTGKKITLECSQTMGHDKMYWYQQDPGMELHLIHYSYGVNSTEKGDLSSESTVSRIRTEHFPLTLESARPSHTSQYLCASSAHSGHTDTQYFGPGTRLTVL.

This clonotype has a handful of counts. The chain recombines TRBV6-5 with TRBJ2-2; no clear D. The germline V and J ends were trimmed by 0 bases and 2 bases, with 4 bases remaining between them. This CDR3 has 14 residues. Per germline, CDR1 MNHEY and CDR2 SVGAGI. CDR3 residues: CASSYSVNTGELFF. DNA for the CDR3: TGTGCCAGCAGTTACTCGGTCAACACCGGGGAGCTGTTTTTT.